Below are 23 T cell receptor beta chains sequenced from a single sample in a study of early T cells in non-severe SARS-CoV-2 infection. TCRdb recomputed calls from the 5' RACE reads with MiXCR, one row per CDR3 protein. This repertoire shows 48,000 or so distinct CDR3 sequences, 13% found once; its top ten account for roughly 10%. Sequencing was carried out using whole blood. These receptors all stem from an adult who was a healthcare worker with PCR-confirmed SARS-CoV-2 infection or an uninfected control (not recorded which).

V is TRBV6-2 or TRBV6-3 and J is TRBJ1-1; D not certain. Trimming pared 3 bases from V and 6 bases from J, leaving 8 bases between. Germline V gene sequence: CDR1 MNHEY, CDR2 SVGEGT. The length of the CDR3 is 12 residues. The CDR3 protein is CASSYWGAEAFF. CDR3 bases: TGTGCCAGCAGTTATTGGGGAGCTGAAGCTTTCTTT.

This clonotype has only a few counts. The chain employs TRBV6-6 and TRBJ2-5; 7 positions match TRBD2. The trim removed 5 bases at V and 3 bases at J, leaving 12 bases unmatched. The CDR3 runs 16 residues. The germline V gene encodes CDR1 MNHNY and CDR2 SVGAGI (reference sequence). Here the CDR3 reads CASSPHASGVEETQYF. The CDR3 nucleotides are TGTGCCAGCAGTCCTCACGCTAGCGGAGTGGAAGAGACCCAGTACTTC.

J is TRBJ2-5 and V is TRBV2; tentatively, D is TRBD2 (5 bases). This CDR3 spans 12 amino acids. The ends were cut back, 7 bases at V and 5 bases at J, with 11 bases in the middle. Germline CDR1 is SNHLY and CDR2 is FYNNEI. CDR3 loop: CASTSEVETQYF. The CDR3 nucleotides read TGTGCCAGCACGTCGGAGGTGGAGACCCAGTACTTC.

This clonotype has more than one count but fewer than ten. The CDR3 nucleotides are TGCGCCAGCAGTTCGGTCGTCTCTGGGGCCAACGTCCTGACTTTC. It is translated as CASSSVVSGANVLTF. The chain has TRBV5-1 and TRBJ2-6; D unresolved. V was clipped by 5 bases and J by 0 bases, with 9 bases between them. Germline V gene data show CDR1 as SGHRS and CDR2 as YFSETQ. The CDR3 has 15 residues.

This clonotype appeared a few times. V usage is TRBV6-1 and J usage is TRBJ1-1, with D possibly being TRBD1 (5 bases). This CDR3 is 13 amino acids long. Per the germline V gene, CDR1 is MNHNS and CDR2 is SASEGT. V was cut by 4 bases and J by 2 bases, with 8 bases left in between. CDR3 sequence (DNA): TGTGCCAGCAGTGTTCAGGGTAACACTGAAGCTTTCTTT. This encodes CASSVQGNTEAFF.

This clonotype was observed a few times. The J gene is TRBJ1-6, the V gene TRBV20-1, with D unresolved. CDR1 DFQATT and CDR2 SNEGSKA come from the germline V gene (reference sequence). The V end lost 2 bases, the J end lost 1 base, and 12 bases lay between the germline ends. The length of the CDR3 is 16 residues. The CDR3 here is CSARFTGRSYNSPLHF. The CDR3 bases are TGCAGTGCTAGATTTACCGGACGTTCCTATAATTCACCCCTCCACTTT.

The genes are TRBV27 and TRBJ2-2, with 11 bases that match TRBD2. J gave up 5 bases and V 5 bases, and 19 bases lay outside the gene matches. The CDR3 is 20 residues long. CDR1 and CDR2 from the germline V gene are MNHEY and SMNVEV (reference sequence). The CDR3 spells CASSLLPPFSGGASTGELFF. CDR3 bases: TGTGCCAGCAGTCTCCTACCGCCTTTTAGCGGGGGGGCAAGTACCGGGGAGCTGTTTTTT.

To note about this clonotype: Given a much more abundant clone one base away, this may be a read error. CDR3 coding DNA: TGCGCCAGCAGCCAAGCGGGACAGGGAAAGGCTTTCTTT. Translating it yields CASSQAGQGKAFF. The rearrangement links TRBV4-1 to TRBJ1-1; 9 bases are a match to TRBD1. The junction had 5 bases not matched to a gene; V was cut back by 1 base and J by 11 bases. The CDR3 spans 13 residues. Germline V lookup: CDR1 MGHRA, CDR2 YSYEKL.

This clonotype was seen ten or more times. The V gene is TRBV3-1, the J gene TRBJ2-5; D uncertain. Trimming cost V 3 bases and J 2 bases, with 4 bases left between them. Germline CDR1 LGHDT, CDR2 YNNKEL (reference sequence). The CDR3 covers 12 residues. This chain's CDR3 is CASSQAQETQYF. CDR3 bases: TGTGCCAGCAGCCAGGCTCAAGAGACCCAGTACTTC.

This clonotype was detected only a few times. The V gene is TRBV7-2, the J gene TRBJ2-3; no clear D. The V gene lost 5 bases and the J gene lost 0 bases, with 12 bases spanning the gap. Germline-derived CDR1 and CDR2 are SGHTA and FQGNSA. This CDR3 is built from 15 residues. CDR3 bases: TGTGCCAGCAGCAGCAAGAGTAGAAGCACAGATACGCAGTATTTT. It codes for CASSSKSRSTDTQYF.

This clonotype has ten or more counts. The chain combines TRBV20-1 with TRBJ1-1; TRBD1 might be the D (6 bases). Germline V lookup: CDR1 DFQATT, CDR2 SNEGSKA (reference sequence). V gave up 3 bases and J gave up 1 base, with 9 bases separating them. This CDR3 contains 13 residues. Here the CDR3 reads CSASRGPNTEAFF. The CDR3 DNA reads TGCAGTGCTAGCAGGGGCCCGAACACTGAAGCTTTCTTT.

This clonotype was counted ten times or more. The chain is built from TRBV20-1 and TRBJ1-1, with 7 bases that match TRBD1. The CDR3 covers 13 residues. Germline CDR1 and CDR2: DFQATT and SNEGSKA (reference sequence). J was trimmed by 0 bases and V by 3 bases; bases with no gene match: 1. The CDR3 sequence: CSARGQLNTEAFF. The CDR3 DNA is TGCAGTGCTAGGGGACAGCTGAACACTGAAGCTTTCTTT.

The CDR3 sequence is CASSPGKGQPQHF. CDR3 DNA: TGTGCCAGCAGCCCAGGGAAAGGGCAGCCCCAGCATTTT. The V call is TRBV27, the J call TRBJ1-5; D possibly corresponds to TRBD1 (5 bases). V was trimmed by 6 bases and J by 7 bases, leaving 13 bases between them. The CDR3 totals 13 residues. The germline V gene has CDR1 MNHEY and CDR2 SMNVEV (reference sequence).

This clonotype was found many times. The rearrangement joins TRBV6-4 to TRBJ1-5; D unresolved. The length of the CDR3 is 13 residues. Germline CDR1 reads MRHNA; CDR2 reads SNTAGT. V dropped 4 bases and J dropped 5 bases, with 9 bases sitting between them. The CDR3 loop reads CASSAEFHQPQHF. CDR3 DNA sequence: TGTGCCAGCAGTGCGGAGTTCCATCAGCCCCAGCATTTT.

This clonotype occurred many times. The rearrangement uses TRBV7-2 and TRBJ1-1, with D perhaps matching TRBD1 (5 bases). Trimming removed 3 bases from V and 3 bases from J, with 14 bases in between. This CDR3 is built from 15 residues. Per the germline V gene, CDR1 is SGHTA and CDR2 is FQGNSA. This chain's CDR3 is CASSLIGGLYTEAFF. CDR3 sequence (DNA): TGTGCCAGCAGCTTGATTGGGGGACTATACACTGAAGCTTTCTTT.

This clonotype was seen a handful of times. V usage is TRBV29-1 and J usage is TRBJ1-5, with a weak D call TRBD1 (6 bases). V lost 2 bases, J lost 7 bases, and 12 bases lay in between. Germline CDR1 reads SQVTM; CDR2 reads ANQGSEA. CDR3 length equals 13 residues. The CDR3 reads CSVESGVGQPQHF. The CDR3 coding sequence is TGCAGCGTTGAATCAGGGGTGGGGCAGCCCCAGCATTTT.

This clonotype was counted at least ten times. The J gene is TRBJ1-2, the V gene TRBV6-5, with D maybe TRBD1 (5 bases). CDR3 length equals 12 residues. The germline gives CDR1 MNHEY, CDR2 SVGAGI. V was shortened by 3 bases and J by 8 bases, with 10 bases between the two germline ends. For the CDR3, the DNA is TGTGCCAGCAGTTATTTGGGGGAAGGCTACACCTTC. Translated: CASSYLGEGYTF.

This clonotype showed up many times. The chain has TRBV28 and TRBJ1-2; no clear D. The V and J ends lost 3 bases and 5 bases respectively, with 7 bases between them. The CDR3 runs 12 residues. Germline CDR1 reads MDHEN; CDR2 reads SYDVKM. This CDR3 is CASSFRVYGYTF. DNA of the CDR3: TGTGCCAGCAGTTTCAGAGTGTATGGCTACACCTTC.

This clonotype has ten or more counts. CDR3 coding DNA: TGCAGTGCTAGAGCGCAGACAGTCTATGGCTACACCTTC. This codes for CSARAQTVYGYTF. The chain employs TRBV20-1 and TRBJ1-2; TRBD1 might be the D (5 bases). The V gene's germline CDR1 is DFQATT and CDR2 SNEGSKA (reference sequence). V was pared by 1 base and J by 4 bases, with 10 bases between. CDR3 length: 13 amino acids.

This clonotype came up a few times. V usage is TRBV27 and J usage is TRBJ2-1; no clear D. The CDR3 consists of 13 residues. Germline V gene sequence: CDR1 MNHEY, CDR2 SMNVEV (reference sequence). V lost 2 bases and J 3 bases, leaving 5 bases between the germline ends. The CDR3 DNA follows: TGTGCCAGCAGTTTAGTGGTCTACAATGAGCAGTTCTTC. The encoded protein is CASSLVVYNEQFF.

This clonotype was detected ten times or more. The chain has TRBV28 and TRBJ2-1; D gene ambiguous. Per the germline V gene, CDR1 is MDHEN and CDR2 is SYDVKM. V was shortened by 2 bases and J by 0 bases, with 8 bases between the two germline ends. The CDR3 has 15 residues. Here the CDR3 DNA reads TGTGCCAGCAGTTTAGAATCTGCCTCCTACAATGAGCAGTTCTTC. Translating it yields CASSLESASYNEQFF.

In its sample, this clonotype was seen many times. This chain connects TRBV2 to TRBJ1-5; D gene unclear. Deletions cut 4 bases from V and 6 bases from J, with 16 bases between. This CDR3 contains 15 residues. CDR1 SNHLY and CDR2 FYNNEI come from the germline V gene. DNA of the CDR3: TGTGCCAGCAGTGTGAGGACCGGGCCAGGTCAGCCCCAGCATTTT. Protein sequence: CASSVRTGPGQPQHF.

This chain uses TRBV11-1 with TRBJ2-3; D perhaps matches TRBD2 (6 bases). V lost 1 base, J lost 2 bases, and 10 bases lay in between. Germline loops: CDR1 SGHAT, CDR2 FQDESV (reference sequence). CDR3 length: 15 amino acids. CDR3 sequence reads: CASSLEGGVTDTQYF. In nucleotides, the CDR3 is TGTGCCAGCAGCTTAGAAGGCGGGGTCACAGATACGCAGTATTTT.